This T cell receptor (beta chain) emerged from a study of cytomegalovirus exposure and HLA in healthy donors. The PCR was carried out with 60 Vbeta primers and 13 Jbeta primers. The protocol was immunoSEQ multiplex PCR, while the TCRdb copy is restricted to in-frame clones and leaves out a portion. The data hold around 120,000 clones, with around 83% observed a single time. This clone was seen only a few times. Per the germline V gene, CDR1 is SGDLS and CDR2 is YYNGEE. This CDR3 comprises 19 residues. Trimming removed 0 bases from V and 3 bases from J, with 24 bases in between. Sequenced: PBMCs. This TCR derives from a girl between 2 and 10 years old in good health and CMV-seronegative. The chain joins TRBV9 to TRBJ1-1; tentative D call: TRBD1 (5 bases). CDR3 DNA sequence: TGTGCCAGCAGCGTAGGGTTTTGCTTACCGGGGGTTAAGGACACTGAAGCTTTCTTT. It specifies CASSVGFCLPGVKDTEAFF. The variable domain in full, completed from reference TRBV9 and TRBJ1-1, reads DSGVTQTPKHLITATGQRVTLRCSPRSGDLSVYWYQQSLDQGLQFLIQYYNGEERAKGNILERFSAQQFPDLHSELNLSSLELGDSALYFCASSVGFCLPGVKDTEAFFGQGTRLTVV.